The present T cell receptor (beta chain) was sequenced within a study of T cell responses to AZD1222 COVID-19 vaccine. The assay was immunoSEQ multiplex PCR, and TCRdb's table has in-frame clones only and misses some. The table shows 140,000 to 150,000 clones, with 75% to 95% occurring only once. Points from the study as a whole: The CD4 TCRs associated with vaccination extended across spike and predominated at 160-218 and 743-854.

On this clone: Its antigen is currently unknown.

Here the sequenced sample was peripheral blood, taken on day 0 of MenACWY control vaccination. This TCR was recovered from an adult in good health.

The chain's CDR3 is CASSQDIDQPQHF. Here the CDR3 DNA reads TGCGCCAGCAGCCAGGACATCGATCAGCCCCAGCATTTT. The chain employs TRBV4-1 and TRBJ1-5; perhaps TRBD1 as D (5 bases). The length of the CDR3 is 13 residues. Germline V gene sequence: CDR1 MGHRA, CDR2 YSYEKL. Trimming pared 3 bases from V and 5 bases from J, leaving 8 bases between.